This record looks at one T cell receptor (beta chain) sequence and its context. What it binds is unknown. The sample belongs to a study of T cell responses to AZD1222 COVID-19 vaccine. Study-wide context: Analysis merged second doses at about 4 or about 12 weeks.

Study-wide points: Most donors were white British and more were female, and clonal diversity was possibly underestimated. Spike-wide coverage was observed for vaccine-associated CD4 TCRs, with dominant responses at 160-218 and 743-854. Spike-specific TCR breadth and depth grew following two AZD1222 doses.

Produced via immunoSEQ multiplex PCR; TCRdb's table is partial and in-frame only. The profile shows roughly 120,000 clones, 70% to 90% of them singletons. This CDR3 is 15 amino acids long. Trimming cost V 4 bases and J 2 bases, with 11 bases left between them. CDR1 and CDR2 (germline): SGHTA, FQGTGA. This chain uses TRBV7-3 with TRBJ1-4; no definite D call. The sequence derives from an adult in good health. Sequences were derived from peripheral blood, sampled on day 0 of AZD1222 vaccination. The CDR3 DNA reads TGTGCCAGCAGCTCCGAGGTAGGGACTAATGAAAAACTGTTTTTT. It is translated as CASSSEVGTNEKLFF.